What follows are 32 T cell receptor beta chains derived from one specimen sequenced in a study of beta chain features in type 1 diabetes. Since all of the isolated RNA was reverse transcribed, expressed TCRB transcripts were what got sequenced. Sequencing used immunoSEQ multiplex PCR; TCRdb keeps in-frame clones, though not all of them. The table records approximately 170,000 clones, 9% to 10% of them present only once. The sample taken for sequencing was central memory CD4+ T cells from blood. The origin of the receptors is a young woman in good health.

The chain uses TRBV7-9 and TRBJ1-2, with D possibly TRBD1 on 5 matching bases. CDR3 length equals 17 residues. V lost 1 base, J lost 4 bases, and 19 bases lay in between. Germline assignment: CDR1 SEHNR and CDR2 FQNEAQ (reference sequence). The CDR3 protein is CASSLGGQGTSPYGYTF. The CDR3 region has the DNA TGTGCCAGCAGCTTAGGAGGTCAGGGTACCTCTCCCTATGGCTACACCTTC. The entire variable domain, with the rest obtained from reference TRBV7-9 and TRBJ1-2, is as follows: DTGVSQNPRHKITKRGQNVTFRCDPISEHNRLYWYRQTLGQGPEFLTYFQNEAQLEKSRLLSDRFSAERPKGSFSTLEIQRTEQGDSAMYLCASSLGGQGTSPYGYTFGSGTRLTVV.

This clone appeared a few times. The V call is TRBV11-1, the J call TRBJ2-6, with TRBD2 matching 12 bases. The CDR3 runs 17 residues. Germline CDR1 reads SGHAT; CDR2 reads FQDESV (reference sequence). V lost 11 bases and J lost 4; bases outside the gene matches: 12. CDR3 nucleotide sequence: TGTGCCTCTCTCCGAGCTAGCGGGAGGGCGGGGGCCAACGTCCTGACTTTC. Translating gives CASLRASGRAGANVLTF.

This clone was observed a handful of times. CDR3 amino acids: CASSQTQGSGTEAFF. CDR3 bases: TGTGCCAGCAGCCAAACACAGGGGTCGGGGACTGAAGCTTTCTTT. This sequence joins TRBV4-2 and TRBJ1-1; 7 bases agree with TRBD1. The junction had 8 bases not matched to a gene; V was cut back by 2 bases and J by 5 bases. Germline V CDR1 and CDR2: LGHNA, YNFKEQ. The CDR3 consists of 15 residues.

J is TRBJ1-3 and V is TRBV6-5; possible D gene TRBD1, 5 bases. Per the germline V gene, CDR1 is MNHEY and CDR2 is SVGAGI. This CDR3 contains 13 residues. Trimming took 8 bases from V and 8 from J, leaving 16 bases between them. The CDR3 sequence is CASFARDADTIYF. The CDR3, as DNA: TGTGCCAGCTTCGCGCGGGACGCGGACACCATATATTTT.

The chain carries TRBV2 and TRBJ2-1, with 11 bases fitting TRBD2. Trimming cost V 7 bases and J 6 bases; bases outside gene matches: 8. This CDR3 spans 15 amino acids. Germline V gene lookup returns CDR1 SNHLY and CDR2 FYNNEI. CDR3 in amino acids: CASTLAGAGGNEQFF. The CDR3 DNA follows: TGTGCCAGCACACTAGCGGGAGCTGGTGGCAATGAGCAGTTCTTC.

This clone was found a few times. Within the sample, other DNA sequences also encode this same CDR3. The rearrangement uses TRBV12-5 and TRBJ1-1; D ambiguous. Germline CDR1 LGHNT, CDR2 FRNRAP. V shed 1 base and J shed 4 bases, with 7 bases lying between them. The CDR3 spans 13 residues. The CDR3: CASGLERFTEAFF. Here the CDR3 DNA reads TGTGCTAGTGGTTTGGAGAGGTTCACTGAAGCTTTCTTT.

J is TRBJ1-2 and V is TRBV9, with TRBD1 matching over 7 bases. This CDR3 is built from 13 residues. From germline, CDR1 is SGDLS and CDR2 YYNGEE. V gave up 4 bases and J gave up 3 bases; unmatched junction bases: 3. This CDR3 is CASSKDRDYGYTF. The CDR3 nucleotides are TGTGCCAGCAGCAAAGACAGGGACTATGGCTACACCTTC. The full variable domain, completed using reference TRBV9 and TRBJ1-2, is DSGVTQTPKHLITATGQRVTLRCSPRSGDLSVYWYQQSLDQGLQFLIQYYNGEERAKGNILERFSAQQFPDLHSELNLSSLELGDSALYFCASSKDRDYGYTFGSGTRLTVV.

The chain employs TRBV30 and TRBJ1-2; the D gene is possibly TRBD1 (5 bases). The CDR3 extends over 12 amino acids. V lost 3 bases and J lost 7, with 12 bases in between. Germline lookup yields CDR1 GTSNPN and CDR2 SVGIG (reference sequence). The CDR3 sequence is CAWSSGVGGYTF. The CDR3 DNA is TGTGCCTGGAGCTCGGGGGTCGGTGGCTACACCTTC.

This clone has just a few counts. This chain links TRBV4-1 with TRBJ1-5, with D perhaps TRBD1 (5 bases). Germline CDR1 is MGHRA and CDR2 is YSYEKL. There are 12 residues in the CDR3. The ends were cut back, 1 base at V and 15 bases at J, with 13 bases in the middle. CDR3 amino acids: CASSQVDSPPHF. The CDR3 DNA sequence: TGCGCCAGCAGCCAAGTTGACAGTCCACCGCATTTT.

This clone is judged medium-sized. This CDR3 is CAWKQGAGYNEQFF. In nucleotides, the CDR3 is TGTGCCTGGAAACAGGGGGCGGGATACAATGAGCAGTTCTTC. The chain carries TRBV30 and TRBJ2-1; 9 bases fit TRBD1. The V segment lost 4 bases and the J segment 4 bases; nucleotides outside the gene matches: 5. The CDR3 totals 14 residues. Germline values: CDR1 GTSNPN, CDR2 SVGIG (reference sequence).

Here the CDR3 DNA reads TGCAGCGTTGATCACGGGGGGCGTACTGAAGCTTTCTTT. It translates to CSVDHGGRTEAFF. The J gene is TRBJ1-1, the V gene TRBV29-1; D is perhaps TRBD1 (6 bases). V was trimmed by 3 bases and J by 5 bases, leaving 13 bases between them. Germline V CDR1 and CDR2: SQVTM, ANQGSEA. This CDR3 contains 13 residues.

V is TRBV6-1 and J is TRBJ2-1, with D tentatively TRBD1 (5 bases). The CDR3 is 16 residues long. Trimming removed 4 bases from V and 5 bases from J, with 18 bases in between. Germline-derived CDR1 and CDR2 are MNHNS and SASEGT. CDR3 nucleotides: TGTGCCAGCAGTGTCCGACAGATAAGGGCCCACAATGAGCAGTTCTTC. This encodes CASSVRQIRAHNEQFF.

This clone came up a few times. The rearrangement joins TRBV30 to TRBJ1-2, with 7 nucleotides matching TRBD1. Trimming cost V 2 bases and J 2 bases; bases outside gene matches: 5. CDR1 is GTSNPN, CDR2 SVGIG, per germline (reference sequence). CDR3 length equals 14 residues. CDR3 sequence: CAWSPQTGNYGYTF. The CDR3 nucleotides read TGTGCCTGGAGTCCCCAGACAGGGAACTATGGCTACACCTTC.

This clone was seen at least ten times. J is TRBJ2-6 and V is TRBV5-8, with TRBD2 as a possible D gene (6 bases). CDR3 length equals 18 residues. Germline CDR1 reads SGHTS; CDR2 reads YDEGEE. Trimming pared 4 bases from V and 2 bases from J, leaving 19 bases between. DNA of the CDR3: TGTGCCAGCAGCCAGGGACTTAAGACGGGCCCTGGGGCCAACGTCCTGACTTTC. Translated: CASSQGLKTGPGANVLTF. Full variable domain (missing parts from reference TRBV5-8 and TRBJ2-6): EAGVTQSPTHLIKTRGQQATLRCSPISGHTSVYWYQQALGLGLQFLLWYDEGEERNRGNFPPRFSGRQFPNYSSELNVNALELEDSALYLCASSQGLKTGPGANVLTFGAGSRLTVL.

There are a few counts of this clone. The V gene is TRBV6-6, the J gene TRBJ1-5; weak D call: TRBD1 (5 bases). The CDR3 is made up of 16 amino acids. Germline assignment: CDR1 MNHNY and CDR2 SVGAGI (reference sequence). The V end lost 5 bases, the J end lost 1 base, and 15 bases lay between the germline ends. CDR3 in DNA: TGTGCCAGCAGTATCCCGAGGAGGGGCAGCAATCAGCCCCAGCATTTT. This sequence encodes CASSIPRRGSNQPQHF.

This clone has just a few counts. This chain links TRBV7-3 with TRBJ2-5, with D possibly TRBD1 on 5 matching bases. Germline V CDR1 and CDR2: SGHTA, FQGTGA. The CDR3 spans 13 residues. Trimming cost V 5 bases and J 5 bases, with 12 bases left between them. This CDR3 is CASSPTYRETQYF. The CDR3 region has the DNA TGTGCCAGCAGCCCCACTTACAGGGAGACCCAGTACTTC.

The CDR3: CASSVKAGDTDTQYF. CDR3 DNA: TGTGCCAGCAGCGTCAAAGCGGGGGACACAGATACGCAGTATTTT. The chain uses TRBV9 and TRBJ2-3; 8 nucleotides match TRBD2. Germline lookup yields CDR1 SGDLS and CDR2 YYNGEE. The CDR3 is 15 residues long. With V trimmed by 2 bases and J by 2 bases, 4 bases remained unmatched.

On this clone: This specimen includes other DNA sequences encoding the same CDR3. The chain recombines TRBV6-5 with TRBJ2-5; D is undetermined. Germline CDR1 and CDR2: MNHEY and SVGAGI. V shed 0 bases and J shed 2 bases, with 7 bases lying between them. This CDR3 comprises 14 residues. The CDR3 protein is CASSYSTGQETQYF. DNA for the CDR3: TGTGCCAGCAGTTACTCAACCGGGCAAGAGACCCAGTACTTC.

The rearrangement joins TRBV5-1 to TRBJ1-2; D is unclear. The CDR3 runs to 14 residues. The V gene lost 0 bases and the J gene lost 4 bases, with 10 bases spanning the gap. Germline V CDR1 and CDR2: SGHRS, YFSETQ. The CDR3 DNA is TGCGCCAGCAGCTTGGCCGAGGCTGGCTATGGCTACACCTTC. Residues: CASSLAEAGYGYTF.

This sequence joins TRBV7-2 and TRBJ2-4; TRBD1 matches at 9 bases. J lost 5 bases, V lost 4 bases, and 9 bases had no gene match. The CDR3 loop spans 16 amino acids. CDR1 is SGHTA and CDR2 is FQGNSA in the germline V gene. CDR3 sequence reads: CASSYSGTGSQNIQYF. CDR3 DNA: TGTGCCAGCAGCTACTCCGGGACAGGGTCCCAAAACATTCAGTACTTC.

The genes are TRBV19 and TRBJ2-5; 8 bases map to TRBD1. The CDR3 is 16 residues long. V lost 9 bases, J lost 5 bases, and 17 bases stayed unmatched. The germline V gene encodes CDR1 LNHDA and CDR2 SQIVND (reference sequence). DNA for the CDR3: TGTGCCAGCAGACAGGGGTCGATGTTAAAAGTGGAGACCCAGTACTTC. Its protein product is CASRQGSMLKVETQYF.

In its sample, this clone was seen a few times. J is TRBJ2-3 and V is TRBV10-3; the D gene is possibly TRBD2 (6 bases). V was shortened by 6 bases and J by 1 base, with 11 bases between the two germline ends. CDR1 is ENHRY and CDR2 is SYGVKD in the germline V gene. The CDR3 length is 14 residues. CDR3 protein: CAIRPSGGTDTQYF. CDR3 DNA sequence: TGTGCCATCAGACCTTCGGGAGGCACAGATACGCAGTATTTT.

The CDR3 protein is CASSDSREVGANVLTF. The CDR3 nucleotides read TGTGCCAGCAGTGATAGTCGGGAGGTTGGGGCCAACGTCCTGACTTTC. V usage is TRBV2 and J usage is TRBJ2-6; 7 bases match TRBD2. Trimming at V came to 3 bases and at J to 3 bases, leaving 5 bases not matched to a gene. The CDR3 runs 16 residues. Per germline, CDR1 SNHLY and CDR2 FYNNEI. Looking up the rest from reference TRBV2 and TRBJ2-6 gives the full variable domain: EPEVTQTPSHQVTQMGQEVILRCVPISNHLYFYWYRQILGQKVEFLVSFYNNEISEKSEIFDDQFSVERPDGSNFTLKIRSTKLEDSAMYFCASSDSREVGANVLTFGAGSRLTVL.

V is TRBV5-1 and J is TRBJ2-5; 7 bases are a match to TRBD1. Germline V gene sequence: CDR1 SGHRS, CDR2 YFSETQ. Trimming removed 4 bases from V and 3 bases from J; junction bases left unmatched: 12. The CDR3 runs to 16 residues. The DNA of the CDR3 is TGCGCCAGCAGCCTTAGGACAGGAGAGATCAAAGAGACCCAGTACTTC. It translates to CASSLRTGEIKETQYF.

The chain couples TRBV6-5 to TRBJ2-7; 7 positions match TRBD1. The CDR3 spans 12 residues. V trimming: 6 bases; J trimming: 6 bases; junction bases outside the gene matches: 5. Germline lookup yields CDR1 MNHEY and CDR2 SVGAGI. The CDR3 protein is CASRETGVEQYF. Here the CDR3 DNA reads TGTGCCAGCAGGGAAACAGGGGTCGAGCAGTACTTC.

The chain combines TRBV13 with TRBJ1-6; D is unresolved. Looked up from germline, CDR1 is PRHDT and CDR2 is FYEKMQ (reference sequence). This CDR3 spans 16 amino acids. V shed 5 bases and J shed 2 bases, with 13 bases lying between them. This CDR3 is CASSRGRAPYNSPLHF. In nucleotides, the CDR3 is TGTGCCAGCAGCCGTGGGAGGGCGCCCTATAATTCACCCCTCCACTTT.

This clone was seen repeatedly, ten times or more. The rearrangement joins TRBV7-9 to TRBJ2-7; the match to TRBD1 covers 7 bases. The CDR3 has 14 amino acids. V lost 3 bases and J lost 7; bases outside the gene matches: 9. Germline lookup yields CDR1 SEHNR and CDR2 FQNEAQ (reference sequence). CDR3 amino acids: CASSFGTVLKEQYF. CDR3 DNA sequence: TGTGCCAGCAGCTTCGGGACAGTCCTTAAAGAGCAGTACTTC.

This clone was seen more than once but under ten times. V gene TRBV2 combines with J gene TRBJ1-2; no firm D call. Germline CDR1 and CDR2: SNHLY and FYNNEI. The CDR3 runs to 12 residues. V was clipped by 5 bases and J by 4 bases, with 8 bases between them. Written as DNA, the CDR3 is TGTGCCAGCAGTAAAGACTCCTATGGCTACACCTTC. Amino acid sequence: CASSKDSYGYTF.

The chain couples TRBV15 to TRBJ2-5; 9 nucleotides line up with TRBD2. CDR3 length: 16 residues. The trim removed 1 base at V and 0 bases at J, leaving 3 bases unmatched. CDR1 LNHNV and CDR2 YYDKDF come from the germline V gene (reference sequence). The CDR3 coding sequence is TGTGCCACCAGCAGAGGTAGCGGGGGTAACCAAGAGACCCAGTACTTC. It is translated as CATSRGSGGNQETQYF.

The V and J genes are TRBV5-8 and TRBJ2-1, with TRBD1 identical over 7 bases. Germline loops: CDR1 SGHTS, CDR2 YDEGEE. This CDR3 spans 11 amino acids. Trimming cost V 3 bases and J 9 bases; bases outside gene matches: 0. DNA for the CDR3: TGTGCCAGCAGCTCAGGGGGTGAGCAGTTCTTC. Its protein product is CASSSGGEQFF.

The chain uses TRBV5-1 and TRBJ2-2, with a weak D call TRBD2 (6 bases). The V end was cut by 2 bases, the J end by 7 bases, with 12 bases between. Per the germline V gene, CDR1 is SGHRS and CDR2 is YFSETQ. The CDR3 runs to 14 residues. CDR3 DNA sequence: TGCGCCAGCAGCTTAGAGAGGGGAGGCGGGGAGCTGTTTTTT. Its protein product is CASSLERGGGELFF. Using reference TRBV5-1 and TRBJ2-2 for the parts outside the CDR3, the full variable domain is KAGVTQTPRYLIKTRGQQVTLSCSPISGHRSVSWYQQTPGQGLQFLFEYFSETQRNKGNFPGRFSGRQFSNSRSEMNVSTLELGDSALYLCASSLERGGGELFFGEGSRLTVL.

The J gene is TRBJ2-3, the V gene TRBV4-1; the D gene is possibly TRBD1 (6 bases). There are 13 residues in the CDR3. Trimming took off 8 bases at V and 4 bases at J, with 13 bases between the two ends. Germline lookup yields CDR1 MGHRA and CDR2 YSYEKL. The CDR3 DNA reads TGCGCCAGCGGATTACAGGGTCCAGATACGCAGTATTTT. This encodes CASGLQGPDTQYF.